This T cell receptor beta chain was found in a study of identical twins (dated by TCRdb to between 2015 and 2016). About the study as a whole: The study deep-sequenced TCR alpha and beta repertoires from monozygotic twins, unrelated adults of various ages and cord blood to test whether fetal clonotypes persist. Replicate twin experiments were performed at different times using different library preparation protocols to rule out contamination.

What the authors observed across the whole study: Zero-insertion analyses could be partly confounded by invariant T cells such as MAIT and iNKT, though diverse VJ usage argued against such confounding for most clonotypes. In beta out-of-frame sequences, excess twin sharing was weaker, because having fewer shared sequences lowered the signal-to-noise ratio. Out-of-frame TCR alpha sequences shared between twins showed an excess of low generation-probability sequences compared with coincidental sharing between unrelated individuals. Abundant cord blood beta clonotypes had fewer insertions, young adult naive repertoires showed a similar but weaker trend, and memory repertoires showed no such trend. Because the same donors could not be followed over many years, the conclusions depended on cross-sectional statistical analysis. Recombination models systematically underestimated out-of-frame TCR alpha sharing in monozygotic twins but agreed with sharing between unrelated individuals.

Of note for this clonotype: Its antigen is currently not known. No base quality values were provided; no much bigger clone lies one nucleotide off.

According to the germline V gene, CDR1 reads KGHDR and CDR2 reads SFDVKD. The CDR3, from cysteine to phenylalanine, totals 16 residues. The sequence is cut down to CDR3 DNA, 48 bases in frame from base 1. From V the trimming removes 2 bases and from J it removes 1 base, while the gene matches leave 3 bases of the junction unaccounted for. The library was prepared using 5' RACE. Sequenced using an Illumina HiSeq 2000. A universal primer binding site was introduced by template switching, and a unique molecular identifier was present in the final cDNA, enabling accurate counting of TCR cDNA molecules. Specific primers in the conserved constant-segment region were used to synthesize first-strand cDNA for the TCR alpha and beta chains. To control for contamination, every cDNA library carried two barcodes: a SMART-Mk sample barcode plus Illumina barcodes. TruSeq adapter sequences and Illumina sample barcodes were added in two successive PCR steps. TCR alpha and beta cDNA libraries were sequenced on the Illumina HiSeq platform with custom primers. The paper's processing steps were these. Unique molecular identifiers were extracted from raw reads with MiGEC, and CDR3 positions were determined with MiXCR. Recombination models were inferred per individual with the repgenHMM and IGoR tools using an EM algorithm. The tcR package in R was used for shared clonotype analysis, with sharing normalized by the product of cloneset sizes. Out-of-frame nonproductive sequences were analyzed to study raw recombination free of thymic and clonal selection effects. In TCRdb, the public reads were trimmed at Q25 with fastp and aligned with MiXCR, with productive beta chains retained. Under each unique CDR3 protein, matching rows form one entry showing the most common genes and DNA. The V and J calls follow TCRdb's processing rather than the paper's. This sample is represented by 310,000 or so distinct CDR3 sequences; more than 8% of them were singletons. The top ten clones comprise roughly 7% of the sample.

Every donor was a healthy Caucasian. Three pairs of female monozygotic twins, all aged about 18 to 29 years, were included in the twin cohort. Positive isolation kits from Invitrogen were used to isolate the CD4+ and CD8+ T cell populations. The same specimen was also included in a second study, on yellow fever vaccine responses in identical twins. As the second publication notes: The authors reported that the T cell response to vaccination in identical twins appeared partly convergent and partly personalized. In identical twins, the study followed T cell clones that responded to the vaccine with precision.

This receptor chain uses TRBV24-1 and TRBJ2-5; a stretch of 10 junction bases matches TRBD1. The origin of this receptor is a woman aged 18-30 years in good health. What was sequenced was CD8+ T cells sorted from blood. At the DNA level, the sequence is TGTGCCACCAGTGATTCCGACAGGGGGCCCCAAGAGACCCAGTACTTC. Its product reads: CATSDSDRGPQETQYF.